One and the same sample provided the 30 T cell receptor beta chains below, sequenced in a study of T cells after yellow fever vaccination. TCRdb reprocessed the 5' RACE reads with MiXCR, giving one entry per CDR3 protein. Of under 600,000 distinct CDR3 sequences in the sample, 20% to 25% are singletons; the top ten hold 15% to 20%. The sequencing here drew on PBMCs, taken less than 25 days after the first yellow fever vaccination. Every receptor here comes from a man between 18 and 35 years old who received the YFV17D yellow fever vaccine.

This clonotype came up a few times. The chain combines TRBV19 with TRBJ1-1; no clear D. This CDR3 has 12 residues. CDR1 is LNHDA, CDR2 SQIVND, per germline (reference sequence). Trimming stripped 6 bases from V and 3 bases from J, with 8 bases between. DNA of the CDR3: TGTGCCAGTAGCATTTCCTACACTGAAGCTTTCTTT. It yields the protein CASSISYTEAFF.

This chain uses TRBV10-3 with TRBJ2-7, with 8 bases lining up with TRBD2. Germline V lookup: CDR1 ENHRY, CDR2 SYGVKD. The CDR3 has 14 amino acids. J lost 0 bases, V lost 6 bases, and 4 bases had no gene match. CDR3 bases: TGTGCCATCAGCCCCGGGACTAGCTCCTACGAGCAGTACTTC. Amino acids: CAISPGTSSYEQYF.

This chain uses TRBV7-9 with TRBJ2-1; D possibly uses TRBD1 or TRBD2 (5 bases each). Germline CDR1 and CDR2: SEHNR and FQNEAQ (reference sequence). CDR3 length: 13 residues. The V end lost 0 bases, the J end lost 8 bases, and 8 bases lay between the germline ends. As DNA, the CDR3 is TGTGCCAGCAGCTTAGCCGGGACGCATGAGCAGTTCTTC. Residues: CASSLAGTHEQFF.

The CDR3 loop is CATGTGEVNIQYF. The CDR3 coding sequence is TGTGCCACCGGGACAGGGGAGGTGAACATTCAGTACTTC. The chain combines TRBV11-2 with TRBJ2-4; 10 positions agree with TRBD1. Germline loops: CDR1 SGHAT, CDR2 FQNNGV. V was pared by 10 bases and J by 7 bases, with 7 bases of the junction left unmatched. The CDR3 totals 13 residues.

The J gene is TRBJ1-4, the V gene TRBV12-3 or TRBV12-4; D gene ambiguous. The CDR3 is made up of 14 amino acids. The ends were cut back, 5 bases at V and 8 bases at J, with 15 bases in the middle. The CDR3 loop is CASSQTTYGEKLFF. DNA for the CDR3: TGTGCCAGCAGTCAGACAACCTACGGGGAAAAACTGTTTTTT.

The chain links TRBV6-1 to TRBJ2-7; 7 nucleotides match TRBD1. Trimming cost V 7 bases and J 2 bases; bases outside gene matches: 5. There are 13 residues in the CDR3. In germline, CDR1 is MNHNS, CDR2 SASEGT. The CDR3 loop reads CASTSGQTYEQYF. Here the CDR3 DNA reads TGTGCCAGCACCTCGGGACAGACCTACGAGCAGTACTTC.

This clonotype was counted between two and nine times. V usage is TRBV12-3 or TRBV12-4 and J usage is TRBJ1-1; 9 positions agree with TRBD1. The CDR3 extends over 15 amino acids. V gave up 5 bases and J gave up 10 bases; unmatched junction bases: 14. CDR3 residues: CASSNRDRDFRGAFF. DNA of the CDR3: TGTGCCAGCAGTAACCGGGACAGGGACTTCAGGGGAGCTTTCTTT.

The chain is built from TRBV7-8 and TRBJ2-1, with 8 bases matching TRBD2. CDR3 length: 16 residues. Trimming removed 5 bases from V and 6 bases from J; junction bases left unmatched: 12. From germline, CDR1 is SGHVS and CDR2 FQNEAQ. This CDR3 reads CASSILRGGYINEQFF. The CDR3 DNA follows: TGTGCCAGCAGCATTCTTCGCGGGGGGTATATCAATGAGCAGTTCTTC.

The table lists this clonotype with many counts. The rearrangement joins TRBV29-1 to TRBJ1-5, with a weak D call TRBD1 (6 bases). V lost 6 bases and J 0 bases, leaving 6 bases between the germline ends. The CDR3 has 12 residues. Germline loops: CDR1 SQVTM, CDR2 ANQGSEA. The CDR3 DNA reads as TGCAGCGTCAGGGGTAGCAATCAGCCCCAGCATTTT. Its translation is CSVRGSNQPQHF.

This clonotype was recorded at least ten times. This chain links TRBV20-1 with TRBJ2-1; D is ambiguous. Trimming pared 6 bases from V and 5 bases from J, leaving 8 bases between. The CDR3 runs 11 residues. The germline gives CDR1 DFQATT, CDR2 SNEGSKA (reference sequence). The DNA of the CDR3 is TGCAGTGCCCAGAAGCACAATGAGCAGTTCTTC. Translating it yields CSAQKHNEQFF.

The sample holds a few counts of this clonotype. This chain connects TRBV7-2 to TRBJ2-7, with TRBD2 as a possible D gene (6 bases). V was trimmed by 1 base and J by 1 base, leaving 14 bases between them. CDR3 length equals 16 residues. Germline CDR1 and CDR2: SGHTA and FQGNSA. The CDR3 reads CASSLEPAGPSYEQYF. The CDR3 coding sequence is TGTGCCAGCAGCTTAGAGCCAGCGGGTCCATCCTACGAGCAGTACTTC.

The V call is TRBV7-2, the J call TRBJ1-2, with 8 bases matching TRBD1. This CDR3 contains 17 residues. Trimming removed 2 bases from V and 8 bases from J; junction bases left unmatched: 16. Germline V gene lookup returns CDR1 SGHTA and CDR2 FQGNSA. The CDR3 loop reads CASSLSPGQGSWYGYTF. DNA for the CDR3: TGTGCCAGCAGCTTAAGCCCTGGACAGGGAAGTTGGTACGGCTACACCTTC. The whole variable domain, filled in from reference TRBV7-2 and TRBJ1-2, reads GAGVSQSPSNKVTEKGKDVELRCDPISGHTALYWYRQSLGQGLEFLIYFQGNSAPDKSGLPSDRFSAERTGGSVSTLTIQRTQQEDSAVYLCASSLSPGQGSWYGYTFGSGTRLTVV.

The rearrangement joins TRBV20-1 to TRBJ2-1; D remains ambiguous. The CDR3 covers 14 residues. V gave up 1 base and J gave up 4 bases, with 11 bases separating them. Germline CDR1 and CDR2: DFQATT and SNEGSKA (reference sequence). The CDR3: CSARANLGYNEQFF. CDR3 DNA sequence: TGCAGTGCTAGAGCCAATCTCGGTTACAATGAGCAGTTCTTC.

This clonotype showed up just a few times. The rearrangement joins TRBV12-3 or TRBV12-4 to TRBJ1-2, with a tentative D call TRBD1 (6 bases). This CDR3 spans 15 amino acids. V lost 6 bases, J lost 8 bases, and 22 bases lay in between. This chain's CDR3 is CASSDSRTGLWGYTF. The CDR3 bases are TGTGCCAGCAGCGACTCTCGAACAGGGCTTTGGGGCTACACCTTC.

J is TRBJ2-7 and V is TRBV5-1; 8 bases agree with TRBD2. The CDR3 loop spans 13 amino acids. J lost 7 bases, V lost 4 bases, and 7 bases had no gene match. Per the germline V gene, CDR1 is SGHRS and CDR2 is YFSETQ. Written as DNA, the CDR3 is TGCGCCAGCAGCCCGGGGACTAGTTCTGAGCAGTACTTC. Translated, it gives CASSPGTSSEQYF. Full variable domain (rest looked up from reference TRBV5-1 and TRBJ2-7): KAGVTQTPRYLIKTRGQQVTLSCSPISGHRSVSWYQQTPGQGLQFLFEYFSETQRNKGNFPGRFSGRQFSNSRSEMNVSTLELGDSALYLCASSPGTSSEQYFGPGTRLTVT.

This clonotype was observed once. The chain joins TRBV7-9 to TRBJ2-3, with a possible D match to TRBD1 (5 bases). CDR1 and CDR2 (germline): SEHNR, FQNEAQ (reference sequence). CDR3 length: 15 residues. V dropped 5 bases and J dropped 3 bases, with 15 bases sitting between them. The CDR3 region is CASSPRGQETDTQYF. In DNA, the CDR3 is TGTGCCAGCAGCCCAAGGGGCCAGGAGACAGATACGCAGTATTTT.

In its sample, this clonotype was seen many times. This chain uses TRBV6-2 or TRBV6-3 with TRBJ2-1; the D is unclear. V was pared by 3 bases and J by 8 bases, with 5 bases between. This CDR3 is 11 amino acids long. Germline-derived CDR1 and CDR2 are MNHEY and SVGEGT. The CDR3 DNA reads as TGTGCCAGCAGTTATGGATATGAGCAGTTCTTC. It codes for CASSYGYEQFF.

The chain joins TRBV4-1 to TRBJ1-5; D is perhaps TRBD1 (5 bases). The V gene lost 1 base and the J gene lost 6 bases, with 16 bases spanning the gap. Germline V lookup: CDR1 MGHRA, CDR2 YSYEKL. The length of the CDR3 is 16 residues. The DNA of the CDR3 is TGCGCCAGCAGCCAAGGGGGCAGGGCCTTAGGTCAGCCCCAGCATTTT. The encoded protein is CASSQGGRALGQPQHF.

This clonotype was counted many times. J is TRBJ2-1 and V is TRBV5-1; unclear D gene. V lost 2 bases, J lost 7 bases, and 16 bases lay in between. The V gene's germline CDR1 is SGHRS and CDR2 YFSETQ. This CDR3 spans 15 amino acids. The CDR3 loop is CASSFGGPTVNEQFF. The CDR3 region has the DNA TGCGCCAGCAGCTTTGGTGGCCCCACTGTGAATGAGCAGTTCTTC.

This clonotype was detected ten times or more. CDR3 loop: CASSSSPAGNSYNSPLHF. CDR3 DNA sequence: TGTGCCAGCAGCTCTTCACCGGCGGGGAACTCCTATAATTCACCCCTCCACTTT. The chain employs TRBV7-6 and TRBJ1-6, with unresolved D. The length of the CDR3 is 18 residues. From germline, CDR1 is SGHVS and CDR2 FNYEAQ. Trimming took 4 bases from V and 0 from J, leaving 16 bases between them.

The chain uses TRBV27 and TRBJ2-5, with 7 bases lining up with TRBD2. With V trimmed by 8 bases and J by 1 base, 10 bases remained unmatched. Germline CDR1 is MNHEY and CDR2 is SMNVEV (reference sequence). CDR3 length: 15 residues. The CDR3, as DNA: TGTGCCAGCCGAGAAGCGGGGAGGTTCCAAGAGACCCAGTACTTC. Translating it yields CASREAGRFQETQYF.

This clonotype was counted only a few times. The chain is built from TRBV20-1 and TRBJ2-5, with D tentatively TRBD1 (5 bases). The CDR3 has 14 amino acids. V lost 4 bases and J 5 bases, leaving 17 bases between the germline ends. Germline values: CDR1 DFQATT, CDR2 SNEGSKA (reference sequence). CDR3 region: CSAIRGGPGETQYF. As DNA, the CDR3 is TGCAGTGCTATAAGGGGTGGGCCCGGGGAGACCCAGTACTTC.

J is TRBJ2-1 and V is TRBV7-2; 7 bases line up with TRBD1. Trimming took 5 bases from V and 9 from J; bases not matched to a gene: 7. Germline V gives CDR1 SGHTA, CDR2 FQGNSA. The CDR3 has 13 amino acids. The CDR3 sequence is CASSLTGLTEQFF. The CDR3 nucleotides read TGTGCCAGCAGCCTGACAGGGCTCACTGAGCAGTTCTTC.

V usage is TRBV5-1 and J usage is TRBJ1-6, with D hard to call. The CDR3 has 14 residues. CDR1 is SGHRS, CDR2 YFSETQ, per germline. The V gene lost 1 base and the J gene lost 10 bases, with 12 bases spanning the gap. CDR3 in DNA: TGCGCCAGCAGCTTGCGGGGAGCAGGCTCACCCCTCCACTTT. It specifies CASSLRGAGSPLHF.

This clonotype was seen a handful of times. The gene calls are TRBV5-1 and TRBJ1-1; D perhaps matches TRBD1 (6 bases). Trimming pared 0 bases from V and 0 bases from J, leaving 6 bases between. This CDR3 contains 14 residues. CDR1 is SGHRS, CDR2 YFSETQ, per germline. This CDR3 is CASSLGQVNTEAFF. In DNA form, the CDR3 reads TGCGCCAGCAGCTTGGGACAGGTGAACACTGAAGCTTTCTTT. The complete variable domain, with remaining parts taken from reference TRBV5-1 and TRBJ1-1, reads KAGVTQTPRYLIKTRGQQVTLSCSPISGHRSVSWYQQTPGQGLQFLFEYFSETQRNKGNFPGRFSGRQFSNSRSEMNVSTLELGDSALYLCASSLGQVNTEAFFGQGTRLTVV.

The CDR3 DNA reads as TGTGCCAGCGAGGAAGGCGATGAGCAGTTCTTC. This sequence encodes CASEEGDEQFF. The rearrangement joins TRBV5-6 to TRBJ2-1; the D is unclear. With 7 bases removed from V and 8 bases from J, the gap between germline ends came to 10 bases. CDR3 size: 11 residues. Germline V CDR1 and CDR2: SGHDT, YYEEEE.

The chain combines TRBV2 with TRBJ1-5; no definite D call. CDR3 length: 13 amino acids. Germline CDR1 is SNHLY and CDR2 is FYNNEI. Deletions cut 7 bases from V and 3 bases from J, with 10 bases between. The CDR3 sequence is CASKKEINQPQHF. Written as DNA, the CDR3 is TGTGCCAGCAAGAAGGAAATCAATCAGCCCCAGCATTTT.

This clonotype was picked up a small number of times. The chain has TRBV6-1 and TRBJ2-3; maybe TRBD2 (7 bases). V was pared by 7 bases and J by 2 bases, with 22 bases between. Germline V gene data show CDR1 as MNHNS and CDR2 as SASEGT. The CDR3 has 17 residues. Here the CDR3 reads CASTMGGGSPTTDTQYF. The DNA for the CDR3 is TGTGCCAGCACCATGGGGGGGGGCTCCCCAACCACAGATACGCAGTATTTT.

The chain is built from TRBV6-5 and TRBJ1-1, with 7 bases aligning to TRBD1. J was trimmed by 5 bases and V by 2 bases; bases with no gene match: 11. Germline CDR1 is MNHEY and CDR2 is SVGAGI. CDR3 size: 16 residues. CDR3 protein: CASSYTTGWYLTEAFF. The CDR3 bases are TGTGCCAGCAGTTACACGACAGGGTGGTATTTGACTGAAGCTTTCTTT.

This CDR3 reads CASSRIPTGVPPYEQYV. CDR3 nucleotides: TGTGCCAGCAGCAGGATCCCAACAGGGGTTCCTCCCTACGAGCAGTACGTC. This rearrangement joins TRBV13 to TRBJ2-7, with 7 bases identical to TRBD1. CDR3 length: 17 residues. CDR1 PRHDT and CDR2 FYEKMQ come from the germline V gene (reference sequence). V lost 5 bases and J lost 2; bases outside the gene matches: 15.